A single sample is the source of the 32 T cell receptor beta chains below, sequenced in a study of T cells in localized non-small cell lung cancer. Repertoires were generated with immunoSEQ multiplex PCR, while TCRdb's copy carries only in-frame clones and drops some. The sample carries 40,000 or so clones, approximately 83% recorded once. The sample consisted of peripheral blood, taken before any cancer treatment. All receptors derive from a man between 40 and 75 years old with stage I lung adenocarcinoma.

The chain couples TRBV7-3 to TRBJ2-3; TRBD1 matches at 9 bases. Germline trimming cut 5 bases from V and 4 bases from J; bases unmatched to any gene: 4. Germline loops: CDR1 SGHTA, CDR2 FQGTGA. This CDR3 is built from 14 residues. In DNA form, the CDR3 reads TGTGCCAGCAGCCCGACAGGGGGAGCAGATACGCAGTATTTT. As protein: CASSPTGGADTQYF.

This clone was recorded only once. The V call is TRBV7-2, the J call TRBJ1-2; 9 bases agree with TRBD1. V gave up 6 bases and J gave up 10 bases; unmatched junction bases: 15. Germline CDR1 SGHTA, CDR2 FQGNSA. This CDR3 comprises 15 residues. CDR3 protein: CASRRSTGTGSDYTF. For the CDR3, the DNA is TGTGCCAGCAGACGCTCTACTGGGACAGGGTCGGACTACACCTTC. Together with reference TRBV7-2 and TRBJ1-2, the CDR3 gives the full variable domain: GAGVSQSPSNKVTEKGKDVELRCDPISGHTALYWYRQSLGQGLEFLIYFQGNSAPDKSGLPSDRFSAERTGGSVSTLTIQRTQQEDSAVYLCASRRSTGTGSDYTFGSGTRLTVV.

V usage is TRBV20-1 and J usage is TRBJ1-4; D is undetermined. Trimming left V 2 bases short and J 8 bases short, with 6 bases between. The germline V gene encodes CDR1 DFQATT and CDR2 SNEGSKA (reference sequence). The CDR3 length is 11 residues. For the CDR3, the DNA is TGCAGTGCTAGACTTGGGGAAAAACTGTTTTTT. Its translation is CSARLGEKLFF.

The V gene is TRBV19, the J gene TRBJ2-7; D call uncertain. V was pared by 3 bases and J by 5 bases, with 8 bases between. CDR3 length: 12 amino acids. CDR1 and CDR2 (germline): LNHDA, SQIVND (reference sequence). Here the CDR3 DNA reads TGTGCCAGTAGTATCGGCACTAACGAGCAGTACTTC. This encodes CASSIGTNEQYF.

This clone turned up a few times. V is TRBV7-9 and J is TRBJ2-3; D unresolved. The CDR3 length is 13 residues. Trimming removed 1 base at V and 5 bases at J, with 7 bases between. Germline V lookup: CDR1 SEHNR, CDR2 FQNEAQ (reference sequence). The CDR3 here is CASSLDSRDTQYF. In nucleotides, the CDR3 is TGTGCCAGCAGCTTAGATTCGAGAGATACGCAGTATTTT.

The V call is TRBV29-1, the J call TRBJ2-5, with 8 bases identical to TRBD1. The CDR3 loop spans 12 amino acids. Trimming at V came to 4 bases and at J to 5 bases, leaving 3 bases not matched to a gene. CDR1 and CDR2 (germline): SQVTM, ANQGSEA. The CDR3 sequence is CSVAGGGETQYF. In DNA, the CDR3 is TGCAGCGTTGCAGGGGGCGGGGAGACCCAGTACTTC. Variable domain in full (rest from reference TRBV29-1 and TRBJ2-5): SAVISQKPSRDICQRGTSLTIQCQVDSQVTMMFWYRQQPGQSLTLIATANQGSEATYESGFVIDKFPISRPNLTFSTLTVSNMSPEDSSIYLCSVAGGGETQYFGPGTRLLVL.

J is TRBJ2-3 and V is TRBV4-3; no definite D call. V was shortened by 5 bases and J by 0 bases, with 12 bases between the two germline ends. CDR1 LGHNA and CDR2 YSLEER come from the germline V gene. This CDR3 region has 15 residues. The CDR3 is CASSSLPSSTDTQYF. The CDR3 DNA reads TGCGCCAGCAGCTCTCTTCCTAGTAGCACAGATACGCAGTATTTT.

V usage is TRBV27 and J usage is TRBJ2-1, with 13 bases lining up with TRBD2. CDR1 is MNHEY and CDR2 is SMNVEV in the germline V gene (reference sequence). The CDR3 loop spans 15 amino acids. The J segment lost 4 bases and the V segment lost 5 bases, leaving 2 bases of the junction unmatched. The CDR3 here is CASSRGLAGYNEQFF. In DNA, the CDR3 is TGTGCCAGCAGTAGGGGACTAGCGGGATACAATGAGCAGTTCTTC.

The CDR3 DNA reads as TGTGCCAGCAACCGGGGCTATGGCTACACCTTC. It translates to CASNRGYGYTF. This chain joins TRBV7-9 and TRBJ1-2; no clear D gene. The germline V gene encodes CDR1 SEHNR and CDR2 FQNEAQ (reference sequence). The CDR3 loop spans 11 amino acids. The V and J ends lost 7 bases and 4 bases respectively, with 7 bases between them.

The chain has TRBV7-2 and TRBJ2-7; TRBD2 matches 10 bases. After removal of 1 base from V and 0 bases from J, the junction contained 6 bases not matched to a gene. The CDR3 totals 17 residues. From germline, CDR1 is SGHTA and CDR2 FQGNSA. The CDR3 reads CASSLGGLARISYEQYF. CDR3 DNA sequence: TGTGCCAGCAGCTTAGGGGGACTAGCGAGAATCTCCTACGAGCAGTACTTC.

Relative to its sample, this clone is medium-sized. The chain is built from TRBV29-1 and TRBJ1-1, with D unresolved. The germline V and J ends were trimmed by 1 base and 5 bases, with 11 bases remaining between them. From germline, CDR1 is SQVTM and CDR2 ANQGSEA. This CDR3 is built from 13 residues. Written as DNA, the CDR3 is TGCAGCGTTGAAGGGAGGTTTTCTACTGAAGCTTTCTTT. Encoded protein: CSVEGRFSTEAFF.

The chain couples TRBV7-6 to TRBJ2-2, with TRBD2 as a possible D gene (6 bases). The CDR3 is 16 amino acids. V shed 0 bases and J shed 7 bases, with 15 bases lying between them. Per germline, CDR1 SGHVS and CDR2 FNYEAQ. CDR3 sequence reads: CASSLAPGRVGGELFF. DNA for the CDR3: TGTGCCAGCAGCTTAGCGCCCGGGAGAGTTGGCGGGGAGCTGTTTTTT.

The CDR3 nucleotides read TGTGCCAGCTCACCCTCCGAAGTGGGAGGGACAGATACGCAGTATTTT. This translates into CASSPSEVGGTDTQYF. This sequence joins TRBV18 and TRBJ2-3; the match to TRBD2 covers 7 bases. The junction had 9 bases not matched to a gene; V was cut back by 3 bases and J by 3 bases. Per germline, CDR1 KGHSH and CDR2 LQKENI. There are 16 residues in the CDR3.

V usage is TRBV9 and J usage is TRBJ2-1; the D call may be TRBD1 or TRBD2 (5 bases each). The CDR3 loop spans 14 amino acids. Germline V gene sequence: CDR1 SGDLS, CDR2 YYNGEE. V lost 2 bases, J lost 2 bases, and 8 bases lay in between. CDR3: CASSVGAPYNEQFF. Here the CDR3 DNA reads TGTGCCAGCAGCGTCGGGGCTCCCTACAATGAGCAGTTCTTC.

The chain couples TRBV2 to TRBJ1-2; maybe TRBD1 (6 bases). V lost 5 bases, J lost 5 bases, and 12 bases lay in between. The CDR3 sequence is 13 residues long. CDR1 is SNHLY, CDR2 FYNNEI, per germline. The CDR3 DNA follows: TGTGCCAGCAGTCCGACAGGCCCATATGGCTACACCTTC. This encodes CASSPTGPYGYTF.

This chain links TRBV28 with TRBJ2-2, with 7 bases aligning to TRBD1. The germline CDR1 and CDR2 sequences are MDHEN and SYDVKM. The CDR3 sequence is 15 residues long. Trimming removed 6 bases from V and 1 base from J; junction bases left unmatched: 5. CDR3: CASRPGTVNTGELFF. The CDR3 DNA is TGTGCCAGCAGGCCCGGGACAGTGAACACCGGGGAGCTGTTTTTT. Full variable domain (rest looked up from reference TRBV28 and TRBJ2-2): DVKVTQSSRYLVKRTGEKVFLECVQDMDHENMFWYRQDPGLGLRLIYFSYDVKMKEKGDIPEGYSVSREKKERFSLILESASTNQTSMYLCASRPGTVNTGELFFGEGSRLTVL.

In DNA form, the CDR3 reads TGTGCCAGCAGGAAGGGGGGCGAGGGAGAGACCCAGTACTTC. It encodes CASRKGGEGETQYF. The chain recombines TRBV2 with TRBJ2-5; D might be TRBD1 or TRBD2, each matching 6 bases. The germline V and J ends were trimmed by 6 bases and 4 bases, with 15 bases remaining between them. The CDR3 runs to 14 residues. Per germline, CDR1 SNHLY and CDR2 FYNNEI.

V usage is TRBV9 and J usage is TRBJ2-1; 7 nucleotides line up with TRBD2. Germline loops: CDR1 SGDLS, CDR2 YYNGEE. J was trimmed by 5 bases and V by 0 bases; bases with no gene match: 2. This CDR3 spans 14 amino acids. CDR3 sequence: CASSVGGRNNEQFF. Here the CDR3 DNA reads TGTGCCAGCAGCGTAGGCGGGAGAAACAATGAGCAGTTCTTC.

This chain joins TRBV11-2 and TRBJ2-2; TRBD2 matches 8 bases. There are 14 residues in the CDR3. With V trimmed by 8 bases and J by 4 bases, 6 bases remained unmatched. The V gene's germline CDR1 is SGHAT and CDR2 FQNNGV. CDR3 region: CASSGLGSTGELFF. CDR3 DNA: TGTGCCAGCTCGGGACTAGGGAGCACCGGGGAGCTGTTTTTT. The full variable domain, completed using reference TRBV11-2 and TRBJ2-2, is EAGVAQSPRYKIIEKRQSVAFWCNPISGHATLYWYQQILGQGPKLLIQFQNNGVVDDSQLPKDRFSAERLKGVDSTLKIQPAKLEDSAVYLCASSGLGSTGELFFGEGSRLTVL.

The genes are TRBV5-4 and TRBJ1-1; D is ambiguous. The CDR3 runs to 15 residues. Trimming left V 0 bases short and J 1 base short, with 10 bases between. Germline lookup yields CDR1 SGHNT and CDR2 YYREEE (reference sequence). In nucleotides, the CDR3 is TGTGCCAGCAGCTTGGCCGTGCGGGAGAACACTGAAGCTTTCTTT. It encodes CASSLAVRENTEAFF.

The V call is TRBV4-3, the J call TRBJ2-1; D uncertain. This CDR3 comprises 13 residues. V was trimmed by 0 bases and J by 5 bases, leaving 5 bases between them. CDR1 and CDR2 (germline): LGHNA, YSLEER. The CDR3 DNA reads TGCGCCAGCAGCCAAGAAGCCCACAATGAGCAGTTCTTC. Residues: CASSQEAHNEQFF.

V usage is TRBV5-8 and J usage is TRBJ2-5; 15 positions agree with TRBD2. The CDR3 sequence is 16 residues long. From germline, CDR1 is SGHTS and CDR2 YDEGEE. V lost 4 bases to trimming and J lost 4 bases; unmatched junction nucleotides: 5. The CDR3 region is CASSPWTSGRVETQYF. DNA for the CDR3: TGTGCCAGCAGCCCCTGGACTAGCGGGAGGGTAGAGACCCAGTACTTC.

The table lists this clone with a few counts. The V and J genes are TRBV27 and TRBJ1-5, with 9 bases that match TRBD1. CDR3 size: 13 residues. J lost 6 bases, V lost 6 bases, and 3 bases had no gene match. Germline V lookup: CDR1 MNHEY, CDR2 SMNVEV (reference sequence). The CDR3 bases are TGTGCCAGCAGGACAGGGGGAGGTCAGCCCCAGCATTTT. This encodes CASRTGGGQPQHF.

Remarks on this clone: Sequence at one end of the junction differs from germline and may be a read error. The chain uses TRBV7-7 and TRBJ2-1, with 8 bases that match TRBD2. The CDR3 sequence is 13 residues long. Germline V CDR1 and CDR2: SSHAT, FNYEAQ (reference sequence). CDR3 in amino acids: CASSLERERRQFF. CDR3 DNA: TGTGCTAGCAGCTTAGAGCGGGAGCGACGGCAGTTCTTC.

V is TRBV7-9 and J is TRBJ2-7; 7 nucleotides line up with TRBD2. Germline CDR1 and CDR2: SEHNR and FQNEAQ (reference sequence). Losses at the gene ends were 5 bases for V and 0 bases for J; bases not matched to a gene: 4. The length of the CDR3 is 14 residues. CDR3 loop: CASSVLASSYEQYF. In nucleotides, the CDR3 is TGTGCCAGCAGCGTACTAGCGAGCTCCTACGAGCAGTACTTC.

This sequence joins TRBV6-5 and TRBJ1-1, with no clear D. V shed 2 bases and J shed 7 bases, with 8 bases lying between them. The length of the CDR3 is 12 residues. Per germline, CDR1 MNHEY and CDR2 SVGAGI. The CDR3 sequence: CASSYPGSEAFF. The CDR3 bases are TGTGCCAGCAGTTACCCCGGGAGTGAAGCTTTCTTT.

This chain joins TRBV14 and TRBJ2-5, with a possible D match to TRBD2 (5 bases). V was shortened by 5 bases and J by 5 bases, with 18 bases between the two germline ends. CDR3 size: 15 residues. Germline CDR1 reads SGHDN; CDR2 reads FVKESK. The CDR3 is CASSKHLRDGETQYF. CDR3 nucleotides: TGTGCCAGCAGCAAACACCTGAGGGATGGGGAGACCCAGTACTTC. Using reference TRBV14 and TRBJ2-5 for the parts outside the CDR3, the full variable domain is EAGVTQFPSHSVIEKGQTVTLRCDPISGHDNLYWYRRVMGKEIKFLLHFVKESKQDESGMPNNRFLAERTGGTYSTLKVQPAELEDSGVYFCASSKHLRDGETQYFGPGTRLLVL.

The rearrangement links TRBV28 to TRBJ1-6; perhaps TRBD1 as D (6 bases). This CDR3 contains 16 residues. V was cut by 4 bases and J by 0 bases, with 10 bases left in between. Germline-derived CDR1 and CDR2 are MDHEN and SYDVKM. This CDR3 is CASSYTGSSYNSPLHF. The CDR3 coding sequence is TGTGCCAGCAGTTATACAGGGAGCTCCTATAATTCACCCCTCCACTTT. Full variable domain (remainder filled in from reference TRBV28 and TRBJ1-6): DVKVTQSSRYLVKRTGEKVFLECVQDMDHENMFWYRQDPGLGLRLIYFSYDVKMKEKGDIPEGYSVSREKKERFSLILESASTNQTSMYLCASSYTGSSYNSPLHFGNGTRLTVT.

The chain uses TRBV5-1 and TRBJ2-7; 9 bases match TRBD1. Losses at the gene ends were 4 bases for V and 4 bases for J; bases not matched to a gene: 6. The CDR3 covers 14 residues. Germline lookup yields CDR1 SGHRS and CDR2 YFSETQ. CDR3 coding DNA: TGCGCCAGCAGCCCTCAGGGACAGGGTTACGAGCAGTACTTC. Translation: CASSPQGQGYEQYF.

The chain uses TRBV7-6 and TRBJ2-7; 9 bases are a match to TRBD1. CDR1 is SGHVS, CDR2 FNYEAQ, per germline. Trimming at V came to 0 bases and at J to 7 bases, leaving 13 bases not matched to a gene. The CDR3 has 17 amino acids. The CDR3 region has the DNA TGTGCCAGCAGCTTAGCGGATTCCCGGGACAGGGTATGGGAGCAGTACTTC. Translating it yields CASSLADSRDRVWEQYF.

The chain joins TRBV5-6 to TRBJ2-1; TRBD1 agrees at 8 bases. Germline CDR1 and CDR2: SGHDT and YYEEEE. This CDR3 is built from 15 residues. Trimming at V came to 4 bases and at J to 0 bases, leaving 3 bases not matched to a gene. The CDR3 here is CASSPGTGSYNEQFF. The CDR3 DNA follows: TGTGCCAGCAGCCCCGGGACAGGCTCCTACAATGAGCAGTTCTTC. Looking up the rest from reference TRBV5-6 and TRBJ2-1 gives the full variable domain: DAGVTQSPTHLIKTRGQQVTLRCSPKSGHDTVSWYQQALGQGPQFIFQYYEEEERQRGNFPDRFSGHQFPNYSSELNVNALLLGDSALYLCASSPGTGSYNEQFFGPGTRLTVL.

The chain recombines TRBV29-1 with TRBJ2-5; 8 nucleotides agree with TRBD2. The V gene end was trimmed by 7 bases and the J gene end by 4 bases; junction bases not matched to a gene: 8. The germline CDR1 and CDR2 sequences are SQVTM and ANQGSEA. This CDR3 contains 13 residues. CDR3 loop: CSGDRGGPETQYF. CDR3 in DNA: TGCAGCGGCGATCGGGGGGGGCCAGAGACCCAGTACTTC.